The present entry profiles one T cell receptor beta chain with its context. The sample originates from a study of T cell changes during pregnancy in multiple sclerosis. Data came from immunoSEQ multiplex PCR; TCRdb stores just in-frame clones and leaves some out. The table records about 13,000 clones, about nine tenths of them present only once. This receptor was taken from a female donor in good health, enrolled as a control in a pregnancy study. Sequenced here: CD8+ T cells from peripheral blood mononuclear cells, sampled after pregnancy.

In nucleotides, the CDR3 is TGTGCCAGTGCCTCGGGGGGGTACACAGATACGCAGTATTTT. Residues: CASASGGYTDTQYF. The chain links TRBV19 to TRBJ2-3; TRBD2 aligns across 8 bases. This CDR3 is 14 amino acids long. V was clipped by 8 bases and J by 2 bases; unmatched bases: 6. Germline lookup yields CDR1 LNHDA and CDR2 SQIVND (reference sequence).